Following are 27 T cell receptor beta chains from one sample sequenced in a study of CD8 T cells in Susac syndrome. Reverse transcription used roughly 0.45 to 1 ug RNA and random hexamers. TCRdb redid the calling of the immunoSEQ multiplex PCR reads with MiXCR, one entry per CDR3 protein. The sample includes about 130,000 distinct CDR3 sequences, under 95% of them seen just once. Sequences were obtained from CD8+ T cells from PBMCs. The origin of the receptors is a human donor with multiple sclerosis.

The rearrangement joins TRBV7-9 to TRBJ2-1; maybe TRBD2 (5 bases). Germline V lookup: CDR1 SEHNR, CDR2 FQNEAQ (reference sequence). V was clipped by 5 bases and J by 8 bases, with 16 bases between them. This CDR3 has 14 residues. The CDR3 here is CASSPERGGDEQFF. The CDR3, as DNA: TGTGCCAGCAGCCCCGAGCGAGGAGGAGATGAGCAGTTCTTC.

This clonotype appeared a few times. The V and J genes are TRBV13 and TRBJ2-5; no definite D call. Germline V gives CDR1 PRHDT, CDR2 FYEKMQ (reference sequence). Trimming took off 5 bases at V and 5 bases at J, with 9 bases between the two ends. The CDR3 consists of 12 residues. The CDR3 nucleotides are TGTGCCAGCAGCCACCAGCTGGAGACCCAGTACTTC. Translation: CASSHQLETQYF.

This chain uses TRBV7-6 with TRBJ2-2, with D hard to call. CDR1 is SGHVS, CDR2 FNYEAQ, per germline. Trimming took 1 base from V and 8 from J, leaving 11 bases between them. This CDR3 has 14 residues. CDR3 residues: CASSLERETGELFF. The CDR3, as DNA: TGTGCCAGCAGCTTAGAAAGGGAAACGGGGGAGCTGTTTTTT.

The chain carries TRBV7-8 and TRBJ1-2, with TRBD1 as a possible D gene (6 bases). V shed 5 bases and J shed 4 bases, with 20 bases lying between them. Per the germline V gene, CDR1 is SGHVS and CDR2 is FQNEAQ. This CDR3 is 16 amino acids long. The CDR3 DNA follows: TGTGCCAGCAGCCCGGGTGCGGGAGGGGGGTCCTATGGCTACACCTTC. Translation: CASSPGAGGGSYGYTF.

The rearrangement links TRBV27 to TRBJ1-1; D unclear. The CDR3 totals 12 residues. V lost 4 bases to trimming and J lost 8 bases, with 11 bases between them. Germline V gene data show CDR1 as MNHEY and CDR2 as SMNVEV (reference sequence). CDR3: CASSSPGQEAFF. The CDR3 nucleotides read TGTGCCAGCAGTTCCCCTGGGCAGGAAGCTTTCTTT.

This chain links TRBV20-1 with TRBJ1-1; TRBD1 matches at 7 bases. Germline values: CDR1 DFQATT, CDR2 SNEGSKA (reference sequence). The CDR3 is 15 amino acids. V was pared by 0 bases and J by 2 bases, with 6 bases of the junction left unmatched. The DNA for the CDR3 is TGCAGTGCTAGAGACCCCAGGGGGGCAAACACTGAAGCTTTCTTT. The encoded protein is CSARDPRGANTEAFF.

This chain uses TRBV4-3 with TRBJ2-1; D remains ambiguous. Germline V gives CDR1 LGHNA, CDR2 YSLEER. Trimming stripped 5 bases from V and 0 bases from J, with 8 bases between. This CDR3 has 14 amino acids. The CDR3: CASSGRPSYNEQFF. For the CDR3, the DNA is TGCGCCAGCAGCGGCAGACCCTCCTACAATGAGCAGTTCTTC.

CDR3 in DNA: TGTGCCAGCAGTAACCGGGACAGCTTATGGGGCTACACCTTC. The encoded protein is CASSNRDSLWGYTF. This chain links TRBV27 with TRBJ1-2; 7 nucleotides match TRBD1. The CDR3 has 14 amino acids. Germline V CDR1 and CDR2: MNHEY, SMNVEV (reference sequence). Germline trimming cut 5 bases from V and 8 bases from J; bases unmatched to any gene: 11.

The chain couples TRBV7-8 to TRBJ2-2; 10 bases map to TRBD2. The CDR3 spans 14 residues. From germline, CDR1 is SGHVS and CDR2 FQNEAQ. V gave up 7 bases and J gave up 8 bases; unmatched junction bases: 7. CDR3 amino acids: CASNLAGAAGELFF. In nucleotides, the CDR3 is TGTGCCAGCAACCTAGCGGGAGCAGCTGGGGAGCTGTTTTTT.

The CDR3, as DNA: TGTGCCATCAGTGACCCCGGGACAGGGTACGAGCAGTACTTC. Protein: CAISDPGTGYEQYF. V gene TRBV10-3 combines with J gene TRBJ2-7; 9 nucleotides match TRBD1. The CDR3 consists of 14 residues. Germline CDR1 reads ENHRY; CDR2 reads SYGVKD. Germline trimming cut 3 bases from V and 4 bases from J; bases unmatched to any gene: 4.

The chain couples TRBV29-1 to TRBJ1-2; TRBD1 aligns across 10 bases. J lost 3 bases, V lost 7 bases, and 5 bases had no gene match. CDR1 and CDR2 (germline): SQVTM, ANQGSEA. The CDR3 has 13 amino acids. The CDR3 is CSATGGEDYGYTF. CDR3 nucleotides: TGCAGCGCGACAGGGGGCGAAGACTATGGCTACACCTTC.

CDR3 protein: CASSFPTSGSTDTQYF. In nucleotides, the CDR3 is TGTGCCAGCAGCTTCCCGACTAGCGGAAGCACAGATACGCAGTATTTT. This sequence joins TRBV7-9 and TRBJ2-3, with 9 bases lining up with TRBD2. After removal of 3 bases from V and 0 bases from J, the junction contained 4 bases not matched to a gene. This CDR3 region has 16 residues. Germline V gene lookup returns CDR1 SEHNR and CDR2 FQNEAQ (reference sequence).

This sequence joins TRBV4-1 and TRBJ1-1, with a tentative D call TRBD1 (5 bases). This CDR3 is 15 amino acids long. The germline V gene encodes CDR1 MGHRA and CDR2 YSYEKL. The ends were cut back, 1 base at V and 0 bases at J, with 9 bases in the middle. CDR3 in amino acids: CASSQGGTLNTEAFF. The CDR3 bases are TGCGCCAGCAGCCAAGGGGGGACCCTGAACACTGAAGCTTTCTTT.

This chain links TRBV30 with TRBJ2-7; D may be TRBD1 or TRBD2 (6 bases each). Per germline, CDR1 GTSNPN and CDR2 SVGIG (reference sequence). The CDR3 spans 15 residues. The V end was cut by 0 bases, the J end by 5 bases, with 17 bases between. This chain's CDR3 is CAWSVIRGRDHEQYF. The CDR3 DNA sequence: TGTGCCTGGAGTGTAATCCGGGGGCGCGACCACGAGCAGTACTTC. Supplemented by reference TRBV30 and TRBJ2-7, the full variable domain reads SQTIHQWPATLVQPVGSPLSLECTVEGTSNPNLYWYRQAAGRGLQLLFYSVGIGQISSEVPQNLSASRPQDRQFILSSKKLLLSDSGFYLCAWSVIRGRDHEQYFGPGTRLTVT.

The chain is built from TRBV12-3 or TRBV12-4 and TRBJ2-2, with no clear D. The CDR3 has 13 residues. V was clipped by 3 bases and J by 7 bases, with 9 bases between them. The CDR3 DNA reads as TGTGCCAGCAGTTTTGGATGGATCGGGGAGCTGTTTTTT. It translates to CASSFGWIGELFF.

This chain joins TRBV28 and TRBJ2-7; no clear D gene. V was pared by 7 bases and J by 0 bases, with 7 bases between. The length of the CDR3 is 12 residues. Germline V gene sequence: CDR1 MDHEN, CDR2 SYDVKM. In DNA, the CDR3 is TGTGCCAGCACCCCAGACTCCTACGAGCAGTACTTC. This sequence encodes CASTPDSYEQYF. The full variable domain, its missing parts supplied by reference TRBV28 and TRBJ2-7, is DVKVTQSSRYLVKRTGEKVFLECVQDMDHENMFWYRQDPGLGLRLIYFSYDVKMKEKGDIPEGYSVSREKKERFSLILESASTNQTSMYLCASTPDSYEQYFGPGTRLTVT.

The chain recombines TRBV6-5 with TRBJ1-1, with 8 bases identical to TRBD1. CDR1 is MNHEY and CDR2 is SVGAGI in the germline V gene. The CDR3 is 14 residues long. V lost 5 bases to trimming and J lost 1 base; unmatched junction nucleotides: 3. CDR3 DNA sequence: TGTGCCAGCAGTCCCGGGACAGGGAACACTGAAGCTTTCTTT. Its protein is CASSPGTGNTEAFF.

This clonotype was recorded once. The chain couples TRBV7-9 to TRBJ2-7; D uncertain. Germline CDR1 SEHNR, CDR2 FQNEAQ (reference sequence). Trimming removed 6 bases at V and 0 bases at J, with 9 bases between. The CDR3 length is 13 residues. In DNA form, the CDR3 reads TGTGCCAGCAGAAGTGGGCCCTCCTACGAGCAGTACTTC. Protein product: CASRSGPSYEQYF.

The V gene is TRBV4-1, the J gene TRBJ2-5, with 7 positions matching TRBD1. This CDR3 comprises 14 residues. Germline-derived CDR1 and CDR2 are MGHRA and YSYEKL. V lost 4 bases to trimming and J lost 3 bases; unmatched junction nucleotides: 5. The CDR3 sequence: CASSPTGWEETQYF. The CDR3 nucleotides are TGCGCCAGCAGCCCGACAGGGTGGGAAGAGACCCAGTACTTC.

In DNA form, the CDR3 reads TGTGCCAGCAGTTTATCGTTTACCAGCCTTACCTACGAGCAGTACTTC. Amino acids: CASSLSFTSLTYEQYF. The chain uses TRBV27 and TRBJ2-7; D not resolved. The length of the CDR3 is 16 residues. With 0 bases removed from V and 2 bases from J, the gap between germline ends came to 14 bases. The germline V gene encodes CDR1 MNHEY and CDR2 SMNVEV (reference sequence).

The V and J genes are TRBV25-1 and TRBJ2-1; no clear D gene. Germline V gene data show CDR1 as MGHDK and CDR2 as SYGVNS. CDR3 size: 11 residues. The V and J ends lost 7 bases and 11 bases respectively, with 12 bases between them. This CDR3 is CASTFGRQQFF. CDR3 coding DNA: TGTGCCAGCACATTTGGTCGCCAGCAGTTCTTC. The variable domain in full, completed from reference TRBV25-1 and TRBJ2-1, reads EADIYQTPRYLVIGTGKKITLECSQTMGHDKMYWYQQDPGMELHLIHYSYGVNSTEKGDLSSESTVSRIRTEHFPLTLESARPSHTSQYLCASTFGRQQFFGPGTRLTVL.

The chain has TRBV7-8 and TRBJ2-5, with 8 nucleotides matching TRBD2. The V and J ends lost 7 bases and 4 bases, in that order; junction bases with no gene match: 8. This CDR3 contains 14 residues. Germline CDR1 and CDR2: SGHVS and FQNEAQ. Here the CDR3 reads CASTFSGIVETQYF. CDR3 nucleotides: TGTGCCAGCACCTTTAGCGGGATAGTAGAGACCCAGTACTTC.

V usage is TRBV11-2 and J usage is TRBJ2-7; TRBD1 might be the D (5 bases). Germline CDR1 SGHAT, CDR2 FQNNGV. This CDR3 comprises 13 residues. V was clipped by 1 base and J by 5 bases, with 9 bases between them. CDR3 sequence: CASSLGLGHEQYF. DNA for the CDR3: TGTGCCAGCAGCTTAGGTTTGGGGCACGAGCAGTACTTC.

The chain joins TRBV5-4 to TRBJ2-1; D call uncertain. From germline, CDR1 is SGHNT and CDR2 YYREEE (reference sequence). V lost 0 bases and J 6 bases, leaving 7 bases between the germline ends. The CDR3 is 13 amino acids. CDR3 residues: CASSLGPPNEQFF. CDR3 sequence (DNA): TGTGCCAGCAGCTTGGGCCCTCCCAATGAGCAGTTCTTC.

This CDR3 reads CAWRGGAVRGSLPDTQYF. In DNA form, the CDR3 reads TGTGCCTGGAGGGGGGGAGCTGTCCGGGGCTCCCTTCCAGATACGCAGTATTTT. The V call is TRBV30, the J call TRBJ2-3, with D possibly matching TRBD2 (6 bases). The V end lost 3 bases, the J end lost 4 bases, and 26 bases lay between the germline ends. CDR3 length: 18 amino acids. Looked up from germline, CDR1 is GTSNPN and CDR2 is SVGIG (reference sequence).

The V gene is TRBV7-9, the J gene TRBJ2-7; possibly TRBD1 for D (6 bases). The V gene lost 5 bases and the J gene lost 5 bases, with 25 bases spanning the gap. CDR1 is SEHNR and CDR2 is FQNEAQ in the germline V gene (reference sequence). The CDR3 totals 17 residues. The CDR3 sequence: CASSAPQDGGHLNEQYF. In DNA form, the CDR3 reads TGTGCCAGCAGCGCCCCCCAAGATGGGGGACATCTTAACGAGCAGTACTTC. The whole variable domain, filled in from reference TRBV7-9 and TRBJ2-7, reads DTGVSQNPRHKITKRGQNVTFRCDPISEHNRLYWYRQTLGQGPEFLTYFQNEAQLEKSRLLSDRFSAERPKGSFSTLEIQRTEQGDSAMYLCASSAPQDGGHLNEQYFGPGTRLTVT.

V and J are TRBV7-9 and TRBJ2-7, with D perhaps TRBD1 (5 bases). V was clipped by 7 bases and J by 0 bases, with 10 bases between them. Germline assignment: CDR1 SEHNR and CDR2 FQNEAQ (reference sequence). CDR3 size: 13 residues. CDR3 protein: CASTPQASYEQYF. The CDR3 DNA reads as TGTGCCAGCACCCCACAGGCCTCCTACGAGCAGTACTTC.